The 27 T cell receptor beta chains listed next were all sequenced from one sample in a study of T cell changes during pregnancy in multiple sclerosis. Sequencing was performed with immunoSEQ multiplex PCR; in TCRdb, only in-frame clones are kept and a portion is missing. The profile shows about 69,000 clones, around 92% of them singletons. The material was peripheral blood, obtained in the third trimester of pregnancy. The receptors derive from a female donor in good health, enrolled as a control in a pregnancy study.

V usage is TRBV9 and J usage is TRBJ2-3; 9 positions match TRBD1. Germline V gene sequence: CDR1 SGDLS, CDR2 YYNGEE. CDR3 length equals 15 residues. Trimming at V came to 5 bases and at J to 3 bases, leaving 7 bases not matched to a gene. As DNA, the CDR3 is TGTGCCAGCAGTATCCGGGACAGGGATACAGATACGCAGTATTTT. It translates to CASSIRDRDTDTQYF.

V is TRBV10-3 and J is TRBJ1-4; the D is unclear. V lost 5 bases and J lost 5, with 6 bases in between. The length of the CDR3 is 12 residues. The germline gives CDR1 ENHRY, CDR2 SYGVKD. The CDR3 sequence: CAISQENEKLFF. CDR3 in DNA: TGTGCCATCAGTCAGGAAAATGAAAAACTGTTTTTT.

The V call is TRBV28, the J call TRBJ2-3; TRBD2 aligns across 10 bases. Germline V gene data show CDR1 as MDHEN and CDR2 as SYDVKM. The CDR3 has 16 residues. The J segment lost 4 bases and the V segment lost 2 bases, leaving 6 bases of the junction unmatched. Here the CDR3 DNA reads TGTGCCAGCAGTTTAATTGCTAGCGGGAGTGCAGATACGCAGTATTTT. It specifies CASSLIASGSADTQYF.

This chain joins TRBV7-2 and TRBJ1-3; 8 bases are shared with TRBD1. CDR3 length: 15 residues. CDR1 is SGHTA, CDR2 FQGNSA, per germline. V trimming: 3 bases; J trimming: 2 bases; junction bases outside the gene matches: 3. The CDR3 DNA is TGTGCCAGCAGCTTCACAGGGGGGGCTGGAAACACCATATATTTT. It specifies CASSFTGGAGNTIYF.

CDR3 in DNA: TGTGCCAGCAGCTTTCCTAGCGGGAGTTTCAACACCGGGGAGCTGTTTTTT. This translates into CASSFPSGSFNTGELFF. The V call is TRBV7-2, the J call TRBJ2-2; TRBD2 agrees at 10 bases. CDR1 is SGHTA and CDR2 is FQGNSA in the germline V gene. The CDR3 contains 17 residues. V trimming: 3 bases; J trimming: 2 bases; junction bases outside the gene matches: 6.

The sample holds one count of this clone. The V gene is TRBV7-9, the J gene TRBJ1-2; D not certain. V shed 2 bases and J shed 2 bases, with 15 bases lying between them. Germline V lookup: CDR1 SEHNR, CDR2 FQNEAQ (reference sequence). The CDR3 sequence is 16 residues long. CDR3 protein: CASSLNNVRKNYGYTF. CDR3 bases: TGTGCCAGCAGCTTAAATAACGTCAGGAAAAACTATGGCTACACCTTC.

This rearrangement joins TRBV10-1 to TRBJ2-1; TRBD2 is a possible D gene (5 bases). Germline CDR1 WNHNN, CDR2 SYGVQD (reference sequence). The CDR3 totals 13 residues. The ends were cut back, 4 bases at V and 3 bases at J, with 7 bases in the middle. The CDR3 DNA reads TGCGCCAGCAGTGTTGGACTCTACAATGAGCAGTTCTTC. It translates to CASSVGLYNEQFF.

V is TRBV7-8 and J is TRBJ2-1, with TRBD2 identical over 7 bases. The germline CDR1 and CDR2 sequences are SGHVS and FQNEAQ. This CDR3 has 15 residues. The junction had 6 bases not matched to a gene; V was cut back by 3 bases and J by 4 bases. The CDR3 nucleotides read TGTGCCAGCAGCTTCGGGACTAACCCTTACAATGAGCAGTTCTTC. It encodes CASSFGTNPYNEQFF.

The gene calls are TRBV2 and TRBJ1-2; 7 bases agree with TRBD1. Germline loops: CDR1 SNHLY, CDR2 FYNNEI. V dropped 6 bases and J dropped 8; count of bases not matched to a gene: 9. CDR3 length: 13 residues. The CDR3 DNA sequence: TGTGCCAGCAGGGCCGAGGGGGCGCCCGGCTACACCTTC. Its protein product is CASRAEGAPGYTF.

The rearrangement joins TRBV5-1 to TRBJ2-2, with 14 bases identical to TRBD2. This CDR3 has 16 amino acids. Germline CDR1 SGHRS, CDR2 YFSETQ. V dropped 3 bases and J dropped 7; count of bases not matched to a gene: 5. Here the CDR3 reads CASSYGLAGGHGELFF. DNA for the CDR3: TGCGCCAGCAGCTACGGACTAGCGGGAGGTCACGGGGAGCTGTTTTTT.

The chain has TRBV11-2 and TRBJ2-1; D might be TRBD1 (5 bases). Trimming took 3 bases from V and 1 from J, leaving 13 bases between them. The CDR3 spans 16 residues. Germline CDR1 is SGHAT and CDR2 is FQNNGV. The CDR3 reads CASSFGAGRSYNEQFF. CDR3 DNA: TGTGCCAGCAGCTTTGGGGCAGGACGGTCCTACAATGAGCAGTTCTTC.

V usage is TRBV27 and J usage is TRBJ2-1; a weak D match, TRBD2 (5 bases). Germline V lookup: CDR1 MNHEY, CDR2 SMNVEV (reference sequence). The CDR3 is 16 residues long. V dropped 6 bases and J dropped 4 bases, with 19 bases sitting between them. This CDR3 is CASSRPRGGTYNEQFF. Written as DNA, the CDR3 is TGTGCCAGCAGCCGACCTCGTGGAGGAACTTACAATGAGCAGTTCTTC.

The V gene is TRBV6-5, the J gene TRBJ1-5; the D gene is possibly TRBD1 (5 bases). V dropped 5 bases and J dropped 5 bases, with 13 bases sitting between them. Germline V lookup: CDR1 MNHEY, CDR2 SVGAGI. The CDR3 totals 14 residues. In DNA form, the CDR3 reads TGTGCCAGCAGTCTAACTATCAGGGATCAGCCCCAGCATTTT. This codes for CASSLTIRDQPQHF.

This clone was counted a single time. An end of the junction does not agree with germline; a read error may underlie this. This chain links TRBV7-7 with TRBJ2-2, with D maybe TRBD1 (6 bases). The CDR3 is 12 residues long. Germline V CDR1 and CDR2: SSHAT, FNYEAQ (reference sequence). CDR3 in DNA: TGTGCTAGCAGCGCAGGGGACGGGGAGCTGTTTTTT. This gives the protein CASSAGDGELFF.

The sample holds one count of this clone. The chain links TRBV5-6 to TRBJ2-2; D is unclear. The ends were cut back, 4 bases at V and 6 bases at J, with 7 bases in the middle. The CDR3 runs to 12 residues. CDR1 SGHDT and CDR2 YYEEEE come from the germline V gene. CDR3 DNA sequence: TGTGCCAGCAGCCGGTACTCCGGGGAGCTGTTTTTT. It codes for CASSRYSGELFF. Full variable domain (missing parts from reference TRBV5-6 and TRBJ2-2): DAGVTQSPTHLIKTRGQQVTLRCSPKSGHDTVSWYQQALGQGPQFIFQYYEEEERQRGNFPDRFSGHQFPNYSSELNVNALLLGDSALYLCASSRYSGELFFGEGSRLTVL.

CDR3 residues: CASFSIARPRSNTGELFF. The DNA of the CDR3 is TGTGCCAGCTTCTCAATCGCCCGGCCCAGGTCGAACACCGGGGAGCTGTTTTTT. The chain couples TRBV2 to TRBJ2-2; unclear D gene. V was cut by 8 bases and J by 0 bases, with 22 bases left in between. The CDR3 is 18 amino acids. The germline gives CDR1 SNHLY, CDR2 FYNNEI. Together with reference TRBV2 and TRBJ2-2, the CDR3 gives the full variable domain: EPEVTQTPSHQVTQMGQEVILRCVPISNHLYFYWYRQILGQKVEFLVSFYNNEISEKSEIFDDQFSVERPDGSNFTLKIRSTKLEDSAMYFCASFSIARPRSNTGELFFGEGSRLTVL.

This chain uses TRBV9 with TRBJ2-1; TRBD2 might be the D (6 bases). The V gene's germline CDR1 is SGDLS and CDR2 YYNGEE. Trimming stripped 2 bases from V and 9 bases from J, with 18 bases between. CDR3 size: 15 residues. CDR3 residues: CASSVSGLPGGEQFF. The CDR3 nucleotides read TGTGCCAGCAGCGTCAGCGGCCTCCCCGGGGGTGAGCAGTTCTTC.

In this sample, this clone turned up a few times. The V gene is TRBV10-3, the J gene TRBJ1-5, with TRBD1 matching 7 bases. The V and J ends lost 5 bases and 4 bases, in that order; junction bases with no gene match: 2. CDR1 is ENHRY and CDR2 is SYGVKD in the germline V gene. The CDR3 is 13 residues long. The CDR3 loop is CAISRDSNQPQHF. DNA for the CDR3: TGTGCCATCAGTAGGGACAGTAATCAGCCCCAGCATTTT.

V usage is TRBV30 and J usage is TRBJ1-4; 11 bases are shared with TRBD1. With 3 bases clipped from V and 7 bases from J, the junction kept 4 bases outside the gene matches. This CDR3 is 14 amino acids long. Germline V gene data show CDR1 as GTSNPN and CDR2 as SVGIG (reference sequence). DNA for the CDR3: TGTGCCTGGAGCTCCGGGACAGGGGGTGAAAAACTGTTTTTT. This translates into CAWSSGTGGEKLFF.

This chain uses TRBV9 with TRBJ2-7; 11 nucleotides align to TRBD2. The germline gives CDR1 SGDLS, CDR2 YYNGEE. The CDR3 is made up of 15 amino acids. J was trimmed by 2 bases and V by 3 bases; bases with no gene match: 4. The CDR3 here is CASSEGTSGAYEQYF. The CDR3 DNA reads TGTGCCAGCAGCGAGGGGACTAGCGGAGCCTACGAGCAGTACTTC. The whole variable domain, remainder taken from reference TRBV9 and TRBJ2-7, is DSGVTQTPKHLITATGQRVTLRCSPRSGDLSVYWYQQSLDQGLQFLIQYYNGEERAKGNILERFSAQQFPDLHSELNLSSLELGDSALYFCASSEGTSGAYEQYFGPGTRLTVT.

This clone appeared once. The chain links TRBV10-3 to TRBJ1-3; TRBD1 matches 9 bases. The CDR3 loop spans 13 amino acids. V shed 8 bases, J shed 8 bases, and the junction held 7 bases outside the gene matches. Germline V lookup: CDR1 ENHRY, CDR2 SYGVKD. CDR3 amino acids: CAIRDRETDTIYF. As DNA, the CDR3 is TGTGCCATCCGGGACAGGGAGACGGACACCATATATTTT.

The genes are TRBV30 and TRBJ2-7; TRBD2 is a possible D gene (6 bases). The CDR3 spans 11 residues. V dropped 3 bases and J dropped 6 bases, with 9 bases sitting between them. The germline gives CDR1 GTSNPN, CDR2 SVGIG (reference sequence). DNA of the CDR3: TGTGCCTGGAGCGCCGGGGGCGAGCAGTACTTC. As protein: CAWSAGGEQYF.

The chain is built from TRBV7-3 and TRBJ2-3; 7 nucleotides match TRBD2. The CDR3 is 17 amino acids. Trimming removed 5 bases from V and 2 bases from J; junction bases left unmatched: 13. Germline CDR1 is SGHTA and CDR2 is FQGTGA. CDR3 nucleotide sequence: TGTGCCAGCAGCCTCGAGGCCAGGAGCGGGATCACAGATACGCAGTATTTT. Its protein product is CASSLEARSGITDTQYF.

This rearrangement joins TRBV20-1 to TRBJ2-1; unclear D gene. V shed 6 bases and J shed 3 bases, with 6 bases lying between them. CDR3 length equals 11 residues. Looked up from germline, CDR1 is DFQATT and CDR2 is SNEGSKA (reference sequence). CDR3 DNA: TGCAGTGCCCCTAGCTACAATGAGCAGTTCTTC. It specifies CSAPSYNEQFF.

This clone appeared a single time. The CDR3 nucleotides are TGTGCCAGCAGTTTACTAGGCATGAACACTGAAGCTTTCTTT. Translating it yields CASSLLGMNTEAFF. The J gene is TRBJ1-1, the V gene TRBV27; D ambiguous. The V gene lost 2 bases and the J gene lost 0 bases, with 7 bases spanning the gap. Germline values: CDR1 MNHEY, CDR2 SMNVEV (reference sequence). This CDR3 has 14 residues.

The J gene is TRBJ1-5, the V gene TRBV27; D perhaps matches TRBD1 (5 bases). The germline CDR1 and CDR2 sequences are MNHEY and SMNVEV (reference sequence). Trimming took off 5 bases at V and 0 bases at J, with 11 bases between the two ends. CDR3 length equals 15 residues. The CDR3 bases are TGTGCCAGCAGTCCCTGGACACTTAGCAATCAGCCCCAGCATTTT. Translation: CASSPWTLSNQPQHF.

Turning to this clone: A junction boundary mismatches the germline segment, possibly from a read error. The chain joins TRBV5-4 to TRBJ2-7; D gene uncertain. CDR1 is SGHNT and CDR2 is YYREEE in the germline V gene (reference sequence). This CDR3 region has 15 residues. DNA for the CDR3: TGTGCCACCAGCCCCCTTGGCGGTCCCTCCTACGAGCAGTACTTC. Protein product: CATSPLGGPSYEQYF.